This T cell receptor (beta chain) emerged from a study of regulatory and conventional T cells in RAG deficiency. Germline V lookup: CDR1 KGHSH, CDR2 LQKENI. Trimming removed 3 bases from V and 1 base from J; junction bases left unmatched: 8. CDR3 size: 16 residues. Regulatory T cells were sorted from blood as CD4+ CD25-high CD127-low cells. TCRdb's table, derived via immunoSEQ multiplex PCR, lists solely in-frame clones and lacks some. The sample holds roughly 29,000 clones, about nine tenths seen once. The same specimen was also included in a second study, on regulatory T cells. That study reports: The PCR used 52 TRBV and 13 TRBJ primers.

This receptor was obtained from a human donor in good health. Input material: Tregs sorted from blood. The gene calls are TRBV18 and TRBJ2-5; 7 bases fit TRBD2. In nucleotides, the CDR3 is TGTGCCAGCTCACCCCAGCGCGGGGGAGTCCAAGAGACCCAGTACTTC. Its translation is CASSPQRGGVQETQYF.